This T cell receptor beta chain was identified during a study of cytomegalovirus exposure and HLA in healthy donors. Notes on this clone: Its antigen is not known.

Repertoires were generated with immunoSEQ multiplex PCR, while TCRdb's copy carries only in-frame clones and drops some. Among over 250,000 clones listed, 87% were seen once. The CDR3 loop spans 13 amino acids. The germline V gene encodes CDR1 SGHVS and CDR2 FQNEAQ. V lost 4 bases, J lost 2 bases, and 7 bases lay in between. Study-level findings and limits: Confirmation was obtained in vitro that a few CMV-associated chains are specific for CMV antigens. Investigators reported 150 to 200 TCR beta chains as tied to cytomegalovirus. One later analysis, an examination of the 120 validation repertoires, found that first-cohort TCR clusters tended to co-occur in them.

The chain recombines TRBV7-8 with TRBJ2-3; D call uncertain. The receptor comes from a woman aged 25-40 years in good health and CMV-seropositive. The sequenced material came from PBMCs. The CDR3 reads CASSSVHTDTQYF. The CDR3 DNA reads TGTGCCAGCAGCTCAGTCCACACAGATACGCAGTATTTT.